Here is one T cell receptor (beta chain) with its context. What it binds is not known. One junction end does not reproduce the germline sequence, and a read error may be involved. This sample stems from a study of tumor and adjacent non-tumor tissue in lung cancer. This sample's RNA came from whole unsorted tissue. TCRbeta libraries were built with three rounds of nested PCR, modified from ARM-PCR. TCRdb itself ran the multiplex PCR reads through MiXCR, one entry per CDR3 protein. Here the sample spans about 80,000 distinct CDR3 sequences, around 77% being singletons. Whole-study findings and limits: Significantly higher TCR diversity was found in tumor than normal lung.

CDR1 is SGHNT and CDR2 is YYREEE in the germline V gene (reference sequence). The CDR3 covers 15 residues. Sequencing input: lung tumor tissue. The sequence came from a woman aged 40 to 50 with non-small cell lung cancer. J is TRBJ2-7 and V is TRBV5-4; 12 positions agree with TRBD1. The CDR3 nucleotides read TGTGGCAGCAGTTCCGGGACAGGGGGCGCGGTCGAGCAGTACTTC. This codes for CGSSSGTGGAVEQYF. Full variable domain (remainder filled in from reference TRBV5-4 and TRBJ2-7): ETGVTQSPTHLIKTRGQQVTLRCSSQSGHNTVSWYQQALGQGPQFIFQYYREEENGRGNFPPRFSGLQFPNYSSELNVNALELDDSALYLCGSSSGTGGAVEQYFGPGTRLTVT.